This T cell receptor (beta chain) was documented in a study of PD-1 blockade in classical Hodgkin lymphoma. As to time point: cycle 4 day 1 (C4D1), after less than seven weeks of nivolumab. All patients experienced relapse after autologous stem cell transplantation, and brentuximab vedotin exposure was variable. The method was immunoSEQ multiplex PCR; TCRdb's version includes in-frame clones alone and lacks a portion of them. This table has around 92,000 clones, about 83% appearing once. CDR3 size: 16 residues. Per germline, CDR1 MNHEY and CDR2 SVGAGI. V was trimmed by 2 bases and J by 11 bases, leaving 24 bases between them.

The TCR sequence derives from a human donor with classical Hodgkin lymphoma. Here the sequenced sample was peripheral blood mononuclear cells (PBMCs), taken before the fourth cycle of nivolumab. V gene TRBV6-5 combines with J gene TRBJ1-1; D call uncertain. The CDR3 reads CASSYLHPDVTSGAFF. Written as DNA, the CDR3 is TGTGCCAGCAGTTACCTGCACCCGGACGTGACCTCCGGGGCTTTCTTT.